The 30 T cell receptor beta chains below were found in one sample sequenced in a study of cytomegalovirus exposure and HLA in healthy donors. The PCR employed 60 Vbeta primers together with 13 Jbeta primers. Data came from immunoSEQ multiplex PCR; TCRdb stores just in-frame clones and leaves some out. The profile shows roughly 150,000 clones, 60% to 80% of them singletons. Material: PBMCs. Every receptor here comes from a woman in her thirties or forties in good health and CMV-seronegative.

V usage is TRBV11-3 and J usage is TRBJ2-4, with D perhaps matching TRBD1 (5 bases). Trimming removed 1 base at V and 8 bases at J, with 12 bases between. This CDR3 comprises 14 residues. From germline, CDR1 is SGHNT and CDR2 YENEEA. The CDR3 DNA follows: TGTGCCAGCAGCTTAGCAGGGAAAAGGGACATTCAGTACTTC. It yields the protein CASSLAGKRDIQYF.

Only one count was recorded for this clone. CDR3: CASSLGAQGARVLTF. The DNA of the CDR3 is TGTGCCAGCAGCTTAGGGGCTCAGGGGGCCCGCGTCCTGACTTTC. This chain links TRBV7-9 with TRBJ2-6; 8 bases align to TRBD1. The CDR3 has 15 amino acids. Germline CDR1 and CDR2: SEHNR and FQNEAQ (reference sequence). Unmatched junction bases numbered 8, after V lost 1 base and J lost 12 bases.

The chain has TRBV18 and TRBJ2-2; 7 nucleotides agree with TRBD2. V lost 4 bases, J lost 4 bases, and 6 bases stayed unmatched. The length of the CDR3 is 15 residues. Germline CDR1 KGHSH, CDR2 LQKENI. CDR3 sequence: CASSLGLVVTGELFF. The CDR3 DNA sequence: TGTGCCAGCTCACTCGGACTAGTGGTCACCGGGGAGCTGTTTTTT.

The rearrangement joins TRBV9 to TRBJ1-4; 8 bases are a match to TRBD1. Germline CDR1 and CDR2: SGDLS and YYNGEE. The length of the CDR3 is 14 residues. The V segment lost 4 bases and the J segment 6 bases; nucleotides outside the gene matches: 5. The chain's CDR3 is CASSPGQGYEKLFF. DNA of the CDR3: TGTGCCAGCAGCCCTGGACAGGGATATGAAAAACTGTTTTTT.

The rearrangement joins TRBV7-2 to TRBJ1-4; 7 bases line up with TRBD1. CDR1 SGHTA and CDR2 FQGNSA come from the germline V gene. The trim removed 1 base at V and 5 bases at J, leaving 4 bases unmatched. This CDR3 contains 15 residues. The CDR3 sequence is CASSLEGQRNEKLFF. The CDR3 DNA is TGTGCCAGCAGCTTAGAGGGACAGCGGAATGAAAAACTGTTTTTT.

The V call is TRBV5-6, the J call TRBJ1-4; D gene ambiguous. The CDR3 spans 15 residues. CDR1 and CDR2 from the germline V gene are SGHDT and YYEEEE. The V end was cut by 4 bases, the J end by 1 base, with 11 bases between. CDR3 coding DNA: TGTGCCAGCAGCGGAGAAATCGGAACTAATGAAAAACTGTTTTTT. Translating gives CASSGEIGTNEKLFF.

The gene calls are TRBV14 and TRBJ1-3, with D perhaps matching TRBD1 (5 bases). Between the trimmed V and J ends, which lost 3 bases and 3 bases, there was a span of 12 bases. The CDR3 has 15 residues. The germline V gene has CDR1 SGHDN and CDR2 FVKESK. The CDR3 DNA sequence: TGTGCCAGCAGCCAGCGGTCAGGGCTTGGAAACACCATATATTTT. Residues: CASSQRSGLGNTIYF.

The gene calls are TRBV4-1 and TRBJ1-2; D gene uncertain. The CDR3 length is 15 residues. Germline CDR1 is MGHRA and CDR2 is YSYEKL. The ends were cut back, 1 base at V and 4 bases at J, with 13 bases in the middle. The CDR3 nucleotides are TGCGCCAGCAGCCAAGGTGCACGGGGAGGCTATGGCTACACCTTC. This translates into CASSQGARGGYGYTF.

V and J are TRBV7-3 and TRBJ2-3; TRBD2 aligns across 12 bases. With 1 base clipped from V and 0 bases from J, the junction kept 11 bases outside the gene matches. The CDR3 totals 20 residues. CDR1 is SGHTA, CDR2 FQGTGA, per germline. CDR3 protein: CASSLRASGRAVGSTDTQYF. The CDR3 DNA follows: TGTGCCAGCAGCTTAAGGGCTAGCGGGAGGGCCGTGGGAAGCACAGATACGCAGTATTTT.

The V gene is TRBV10-3, the J gene TRBJ1-5, with a weak D call TRBD1 (6 bases). This CDR3 contains 16 residues. Germline V gene lookup returns CDR1 ENHRY and CDR2 SYGVKD. The V end lost 4 bases, the J end lost 4 bases, and 17 bases lay between the germline ends. The CDR3 reads CAISGAQGHPNQPQHF. The CDR3 DNA follows: TGTGCCATCAGTGGGGCACAGGGACATCCGAATCAGCCCCAGCATTTT.

This chain links TRBV5-1 with TRBJ2-2; 7 bases are a match to TRBD1. With V trimmed by 0 bases and J by 5 bases, 7 bases remained unmatched. CDR3 size: 16 residues. Germline values: CDR1 SGHRS, CDR2 YFSETQ. DNA for the CDR3: TGCGCCAGCAGCTTGGTAGGGGGCGCGGGTACCGGGGAGCTGTTTTTT. Amino acids: CASSLVGGAGTGELFF.

In this sample, this clone turned up once. This chain connects TRBV5-1 to TRBJ2-1; 10 bases fit TRBD2. The J segment lost 4 bases and the V segment lost 4 bases, leaving 2 bases of the junction unmatched. The CDR3 contains 14 residues. Germline V gene lookup returns CDR1 SGHRS and CDR2 YFSETQ. CDR3 in amino acids: CASSAGLAYNEQFF. For the CDR3, the DNA is TGCGCCAGCAGCGCGGGACTAGCGTACAATGAGCAGTTCTTC.

CDR3 region: CAISESVQGAGGQETQYF. The DNA of the CDR3 is TGTGCCATCAGTGAGTCAGTACAGGGGGCCGGAGGCCAAGAGACCCAGTACTTC. V usage is TRBV10-3 and J usage is TRBJ2-5, with 9 bases identical to TRBD1. V trimming: 0 bases; J trimming: 1 base; junction bases outside the gene matches: 9. The CDR3 length is 18 residues. Germline CDR1 is ENHRY and CDR2 is SYGVKD.

The gene calls are TRBV28 and TRBJ2-5, with TRBD1 identical over 7 bases. Germline loops: CDR1 MDHEN, CDR2 SYDVKM. The CDR3 sequence is 15 residues long. The ends lost 2 bases at V and 5 bases at J; junction bases unmatched: 8. The CDR3 nucleotides are TGTGCCAGCAGTTTAGGAGGCAGGGGGATTGAGACCCAGTACTTC. Translating gives CASSLGGRGIETQYF.

This CDR3 is CASSEDGGASYEQYF. The CDR3 DNA reads TGTGCCAGCAGTGAAGATGGAGGAGCCTCTTACGAGCAGTACTTC. J is TRBJ2-7 and V is TRBV2; D may be TRBD2 (5 bases). Germline lookup yields CDR1 SNHLY and CDR2 FYNNEI. The CDR3 totals 15 residues. V lost 1 base, J lost 4 bases, and 14 bases lay in between.

The chain combines TRBV7-8 with TRBJ2-2; TRBD2 is a possible D gene (5 bases). The germline CDR1 and CDR2 sequences are SGHVS and FQNEAQ. The CDR3 is 14 amino acids. The germline V and J ends were trimmed by 2 bases and 9 bases, with 13 bases remaining between them. CDR3 residues: CASSLYRPGWELFF. DNA of the CDR3: TGTGCCAGCAGCTTATATCGGCCGGGGTGGGAGCTGTTTTTT.

The gene calls are TRBV5-6 and TRBJ1-2, with 11 bases identical to TRBD1. In germline, CDR1 is SGHDT, CDR2 YYEEEE. This CDR3 comprises 13 residues. Trimming cost V 4 bases and J 10 bases; bases outside gene matches: 6. The chain's CDR3 is CASSLGTGGDYTF. The CDR3 bases are TGTGCCAGCAGCCTGGGGACAGGGGGTGACTACACCTTC. Using reference TRBV5-6 and TRBJ1-2 for the parts outside the CDR3, the full variable domain is DAGVTQSPTHLIKTRGQQVTLRCSPKSGHDTVSWYQQALGQGPQFIFQYYEEEERQRGNFPDRFSGHQFPNYSSELNVNALLLGDSALYLCASSLGTGGDYTFGSGTRLTVV.

The V and J genes are TRBV2 and TRBJ2-7, with D maybe TRBD2 (5 bases). This CDR3 comprises 15 residues. V lost 1 base and J lost 0, with 10 bases in between. Germline V gene sequence: CDR1 SNHLY, CDR2 FYNNEI. The CDR3 is CASSEDRGSSYEQYF. The DNA for the CDR3 is TGTGCCAGCAGTGAAGACCGTGGGAGCTCCTACGAGCAGTACTTC.

This sequence joins TRBV19 and TRBJ1-5, with 8 bases that match TRBD1. CDR1 and CDR2 (germline): LNHDA, SQIVND (reference sequence). The CDR3 sequence is 14 residues long. The V and J ends lost 4 bases and 6 bases, in that order; junction bases with no gene match: 5. The CDR3 DNA reads TGTGCCAGTAGTACCGGACAGGGAGCTCAGCCCCAGCATTTT. Residues: CASSTGQGAQPQHF.

The chain couples TRBV4-1 to TRBJ1-5; 8 nucleotides agree with TRBD1. Germline trimming cut 4 bases from V and 7 bases from J; bases unmatched to any gene: 12. From germline, CDR1 is MGHRA and CDR2 YSYEKL. This CDR3 comprises 16 residues. The CDR3 region has the DNA TGCGCCAGCAGCCGGCAGGCGGACAGGGAGGACCAGCCCCAGCATTTT. Its translation is CASSRQADREDQPQHF.

A few counts support this clone. The CDR3 DNA is TGTGCCATCAGCGATGGACAGAGTCCCCGGATTAGGGAGCAGTACTTC. Translation: CAISDGQSPRIREQYF. The rearrangement uses TRBV10-3 and TRBJ2-7, with a tentative D call TRBD1 (6 bases). This CDR3 contains 16 residues. V dropped 6 bases and J dropped 7 bases, with 25 bases sitting between them. Germline CDR1 and CDR2: ENHRY and SYGVKD.

V gene TRBV5-1 combines with J gene TRBJ2-7; perhaps TRBD1 as D (6 bases). Trimming left V 2 bases short and J 1 base short, with 16 bases between. This CDR3 is 16 amino acids long. Germline V lookup: CDR1 SGHRS, CDR2 YFSETQ. In DNA form, the CDR3 reads TGCGCCAGCAGCTTTGATAAGGGGGAATTATCCTACGAGCAGTACTTC. Residues: CASSFDKGELSYEQYF.

The genes are TRBV25-1 and TRBJ2-1, with D perhaps matching TRBD2 (5 bases). Trimming removed 1 base at V and 0 bases at J, with 10 bases between. This CDR3 region has 16 residues. Per germline, CDR1 MGHDK and CDR2 SYGVNS. DNA of the CDR3: TGTGCCAGCAGTGAATCTATAGGGAGCTCCTACAATGAGCAGTTCTTC. Translated, it gives CASSESIGSSYNEQFF.

The CDR3 region has the DNA TGCGCCAGCAGCCCCAGGGAGGACGGCTATGGCTACACCTTC. It yields the protein CASSPREDGYGYTF. The chain employs TRBV5-1 and TRBJ1-2, with D tentatively TRBD1 (5 bases). This CDR3 has 14 amino acids. The V and J ends lost 4 bases and 4 bases respectively, with 14 bases between them. CDR1 and CDR2 (germline): SGHRS, YFSETQ.

The chain combines TRBV6-5 with TRBJ2-7; the match to TRBD1 covers 10 bases. Germline V gene data show CDR1 as MNHEY and CDR2 as SVGAGI. CDR3 length: 14 residues. Losses at the gene ends were 7 bases for V and 0 bases for J; bases not matched to a gene: 3. The CDR3 DNA reads TGTGCCAGCAAGTGGGACAGGGGCTCCTACGAGCAGTACTTC. As protein: CASKWDRGSYEQYF.

The rearrangement joins TRBV28 to TRBJ1-1, with D perhaps matching TRBD1 (5 bases). The CDR3 spans 15 residues. Per germline, CDR1 MDHEN and CDR2 SYDVKM. Trimming left V 8 bases short and J 0 bases short, with 16 bases between. CDR3 residues: CASGLGGVVNTEAFF. The DNA of the CDR3 is TGTGCCAGCGGGTTGGGGGGGGTGGTGAACACTGAAGCTTTCTTT. The whole variable domain, filled in from reference TRBV28 and TRBJ1-1, reads DVKVTQSSRYLVKRTGEKVFLECVQDMDHENMFWYRQDPGLGLRLIYFSYDVKMKEKGDIPEGYSVSREKKERFSLILESASTNQTSMYLCASGLGGVVNTEAFFGQGTRLTVV.

The chain links TRBV27 to TRBJ2-7; a weak D match, TRBD1 (6 bases). This CDR3 is 13 amino acids long. Germline loops: CDR1 MNHEY, CDR2 SMNVEV (reference sequence). The ends were cut back, 5 bases at V and 2 bases at J, with 10 bases in the middle. The CDR3, as DNA: TGTGCCAGCAGTGAGAACAGGGCCTACGAGCAGTACTTC. It codes for CASSENRAYEQYF.

The gene calls are TRBV7-7 and TRBJ2-5; 8 positions agree with TRBD2. CDR1 and CDR2 (germline): SSHAT, FNYEAQ (reference sequence). The trim removed 1 base at V and 3 bases at J, leaving 4 bases unmatched. This CDR3 has 15 residues. In nucleotides, the CDR3 is TGTGCCAGCAGCTTAGGGACTAGCAGGGAAGAGACCCAGTACTTC. It specifies CASSLGTSREETQYF. The whole variable domain, filled in from reference TRBV7-7 and TRBJ2-5, reads GAGVSQSPRYKVTKRGQDVTLRCDPISSHATLYWYQQALGQGPEFLTYFNYEAQPDKSGLPSDRFSAERPEGSISTLTIQRTEQRDSAMYRCASSLGTSREETQYFGPGTRLLVL.

The genes are TRBV4-1 and TRBJ1-6; 7 bases align to TRBD1. The CDR3 is made up of 16 amino acids. V was clipped by 4 bases and J by 7 bases; unmatched bases: 10. CDR1 is MGHRA, CDR2 YSYEKL, per germline. For the CDR3, the DNA is TGCGCCAGCAGCCGGGAGACAGGGATCCCGAATTCACCCCTCCACTTT. This encodes CASSRETGIPNSPLHF.

Turning to this clone: Mismatch with germline at one junction end may stem from a read error. This sequence joins TRBV7-9 and TRBJ1-2; TRBD1 might be the D (5 bases). The CDR3 totals 14 residues. Looked up from germline, CDR1 is SEHNR and CDR2 is FQNEAQ (reference sequence). CDR3 in amino acids: CSSSPDTNFYGYTF. The DNA of the CDR3 is TGTTCCAGCAGCCCGGACACCAACTTCTATGGCTACACCTTC.